This T cell receptor (beta chain) came from a study of T cell changes during pregnancy in multiple sclerosis. Germline CDR1 reads SGHNT; CDR2 reads YYREEE (reference sequence). The CDR3 is 16 residues long. Trimming took 4 bases from V and 1 from J; bases not matched to a gene: 6. Clones were sequenced by immunoSEQ multiplex PCR, and TCRdb holds only the in-frame ones, with some missing. This table holds around 52,000 clones, about 86% found once. The source of this sequence is a human donor whose cells served as feeder cells for cultures in a pregnancy study. The chain employs TRBV5-4 and TRBJ2-3; 10 positions agree with TRBD1. The sequenced sample was peripheral blood from another person, used as feeder cells. CDR3: CASSALTGGGTDTQYF. The CDR3 bases are TGTGCCAGCAGCGCCCTGACAGGGGGCGGCACAGATACGCAGTATTTT.